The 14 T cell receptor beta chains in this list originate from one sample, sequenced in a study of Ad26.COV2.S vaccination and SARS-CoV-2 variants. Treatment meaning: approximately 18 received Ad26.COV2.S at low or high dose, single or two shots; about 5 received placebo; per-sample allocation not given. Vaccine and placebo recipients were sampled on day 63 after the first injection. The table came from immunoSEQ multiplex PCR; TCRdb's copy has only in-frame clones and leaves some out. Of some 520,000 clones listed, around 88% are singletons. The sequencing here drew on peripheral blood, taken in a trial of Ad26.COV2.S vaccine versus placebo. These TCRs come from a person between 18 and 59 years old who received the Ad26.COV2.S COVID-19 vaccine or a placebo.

Here the CDR3 DNA reads TGTGCCAGCAGCTTGGGTGGGACAGCCTTCTACGAGCAGTACTTC. Protein sequence: CASSLGGTAFYEQYF. The chain has TRBV5-6 and TRBJ2-7, with 7 positions matching TRBD1. CDR1 is SGHDT, CDR2 YYEEEE, per germline. J gave up 3 bases and V 0 bases, and 6 bases lay outside the gene matches. The CDR3 is 15 amino acids.

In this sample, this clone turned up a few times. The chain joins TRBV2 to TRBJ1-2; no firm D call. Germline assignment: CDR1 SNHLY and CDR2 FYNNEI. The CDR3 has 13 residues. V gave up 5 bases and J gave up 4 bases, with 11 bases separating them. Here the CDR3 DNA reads TGTGCCAGCAGTCAGACGCCGTTCTATGGCTACACCTTC. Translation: CASSQTPFYGYTF.

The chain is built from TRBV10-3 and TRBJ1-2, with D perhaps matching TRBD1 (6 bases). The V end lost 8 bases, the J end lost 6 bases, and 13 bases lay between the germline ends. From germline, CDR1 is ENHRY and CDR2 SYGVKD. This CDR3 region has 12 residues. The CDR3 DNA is TGTGCCATCGAGGGAGGGGGGGATGGCTACACCTTC. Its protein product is CAIEGGGDGYTF.

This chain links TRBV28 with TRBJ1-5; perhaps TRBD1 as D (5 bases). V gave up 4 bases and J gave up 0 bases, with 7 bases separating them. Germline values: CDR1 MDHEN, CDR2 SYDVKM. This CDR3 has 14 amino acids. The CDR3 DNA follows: TGTGCCAGCAGTTGGGACGGTAGCAATCAGCCCCAGCATTTT. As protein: CASSWDGSNQPQHF.

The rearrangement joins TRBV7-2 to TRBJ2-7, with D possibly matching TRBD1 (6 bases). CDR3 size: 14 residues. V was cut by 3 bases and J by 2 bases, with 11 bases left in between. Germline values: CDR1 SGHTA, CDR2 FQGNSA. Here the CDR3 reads CASSLQGLPYEQYF. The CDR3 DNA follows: TGTGCCAGCAGCTTGCAGGGGCTCCCCTACGAGCAGTACTTC.

DNA of the CDR3: TGTGCCAGCAGCCAAGATATGGTGATCAATGAGCAGTTCTTC. Translating gives CASSQDMVINEQFF. This sequence joins TRBV4-2 and TRBJ2-1; D remains ambiguous. Germline V gene lookup returns CDR1 LGHNA and CDR2 YNFKEQ. The CDR3 covers 14 residues. Trimming shortened V by 0 bases and J by 6 bases, and 9 bases separated the two germline ends.

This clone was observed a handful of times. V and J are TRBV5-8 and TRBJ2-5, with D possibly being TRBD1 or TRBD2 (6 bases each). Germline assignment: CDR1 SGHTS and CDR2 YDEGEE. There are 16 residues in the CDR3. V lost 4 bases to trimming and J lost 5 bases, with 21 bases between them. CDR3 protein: CASSATLTSRGETQYF. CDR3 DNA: TGTGCCAGCAGCGCCACCCTGACTAGTAGGGGGGAGACCCAGTACTTC.

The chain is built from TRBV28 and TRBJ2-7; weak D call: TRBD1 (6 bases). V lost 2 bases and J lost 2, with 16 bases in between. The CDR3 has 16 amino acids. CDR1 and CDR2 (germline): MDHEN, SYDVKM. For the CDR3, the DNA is TGTGCCAGCAGTTTAGAGGCAGGGGAAGGAACCTACGAGCAGTACTTC. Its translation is CASSLEAGEGTYEQYF.

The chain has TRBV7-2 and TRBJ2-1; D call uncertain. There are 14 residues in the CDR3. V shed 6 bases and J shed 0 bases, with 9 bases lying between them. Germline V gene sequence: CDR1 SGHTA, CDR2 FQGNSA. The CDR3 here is CASSPRSSYNEQFF. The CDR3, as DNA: TGTGCCAGCAGTCCGAGATCCTCCTACAATGAGCAGTTCTTC.

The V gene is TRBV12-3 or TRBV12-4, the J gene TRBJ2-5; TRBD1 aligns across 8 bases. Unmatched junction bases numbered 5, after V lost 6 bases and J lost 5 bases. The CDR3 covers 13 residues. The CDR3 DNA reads TGTGCCAGCAGAGCCGGACAGGGCGAGACCCAGTACTTC. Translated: CASRAGQGETQYF.

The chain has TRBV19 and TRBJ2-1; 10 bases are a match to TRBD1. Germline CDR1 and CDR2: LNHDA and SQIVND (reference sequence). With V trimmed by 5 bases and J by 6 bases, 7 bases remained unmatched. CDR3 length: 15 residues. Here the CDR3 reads CASSLRDRGSNEQFF. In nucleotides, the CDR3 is TGTGCCAGTAGTCTCCGGGACAGGGGCAGCAATGAGCAGTTCTTC. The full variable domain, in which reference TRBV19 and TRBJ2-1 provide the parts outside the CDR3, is DGGITQSPKYLFRKEGQNVTLSCEQNLNHDAMYWYRQDPGQGLRLIYYSQIVNDFQKGDIAEGYSVSREKKESFPLTVTSAQKNPTAFYLCASSLRDRGSNEQFFGPGTRLTVL.

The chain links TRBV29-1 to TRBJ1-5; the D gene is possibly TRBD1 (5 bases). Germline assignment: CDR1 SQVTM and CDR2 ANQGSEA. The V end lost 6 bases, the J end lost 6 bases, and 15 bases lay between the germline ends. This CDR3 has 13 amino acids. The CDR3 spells CSVGGGTSQPQHF. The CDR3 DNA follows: TGCAGCGTGGGTGGGGGAACGAGTCAGCCCCAGCATTTT.

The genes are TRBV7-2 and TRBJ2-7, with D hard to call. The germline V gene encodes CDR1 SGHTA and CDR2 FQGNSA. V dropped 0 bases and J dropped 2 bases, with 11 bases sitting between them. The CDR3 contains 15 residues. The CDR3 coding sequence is TGTGCCAGCAGCTTAGCGGGAACGGCCCCCTACGAGCAGTACTTC. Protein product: CASSLAGTAPYEQYF.

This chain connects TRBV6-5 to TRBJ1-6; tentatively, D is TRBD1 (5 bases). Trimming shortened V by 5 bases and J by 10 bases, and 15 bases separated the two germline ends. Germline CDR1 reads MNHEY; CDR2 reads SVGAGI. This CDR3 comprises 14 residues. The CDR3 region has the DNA TGTGCCAGCAGTCCCGCGGTTAAGGGGTCACCCCTCCACTTT. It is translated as CASSPAVKGSPLHF.